This T cell receptor (beta chain) was captured by sequencing in a study of response to subunit inactivated influenza vaccine. Study-level results: After each seasonal influenza vaccination, few new T cells are recruited, the authors suggested.

This clonotype was counted a few times. The antigen remains unidentified. CDR1 is SGHRS and CDR2 is YFSETQ in the germline V gene. The CDR3 is 14 residues long. V gave up 7 bases and J gave up 5 bases; unmatched junction bases: 6. TCRdb used MiXCR to reprocess the RT-PCR reads, holding one entry per CDR3 protein. This sample has 300,000 to 350,000 distinct CDR3 sequences; around 22% occur once, and the top ten carry 10%. The sample here was PBMCs from blood, taken roughly 20 months after vaccination. The TCR originated in a man between 50 and 69 years old who received an inactivated influenza vaccine. V is TRBV5-1 and J is TRBJ2-2; 9 bases are shared with TRBD1. DNA for the CDR3: TGCGCCAGCTCGGCCGGGACAGGGACCGGGGAGCTGTTTTTT. Protein: CASSAGTGTGELFF.